The entry below describes one T cell receptor beta chain. Its antigen is currently not known. No base qualities exist here, and no much larger clone lies one base off it. Libraries were prepared through the immunoSEQ multiplex PCR assay. For the multiplex PCR, a mixture combining 60 forward primers for TCR Vbeta segments and 13 reverse primers for TCR Jbeta segments was used. The CDR3 region of rearranged TCR beta genes was amplified from genomic DNA by a multiplex PCR assay. Amplified TCR beta libraries were sequenced as 87-base-pair reads on the Illumina HiSeq System. For the original study's pipeline: A later analysis counted tens of millions of unique TCR beta chains across the 550 to 800 repertoires, and some 11 million of these chains were shared by at least two donors. A nearest-neighbor algorithm error-corrected the raw reads and collapsed the reads into unique sequences, merging closely related sequences to remove PCR and sequencing errors. CDR3 sequences were aligned to IMGT reference sequences to assign V, D and J gene segments. For a sequence to be retained, a match of at least six nucleotides was required to both a V gene segment and a J gene segment. A rearrangement was called productive if the CDR3 had no stop codons and remained in frame with V and J, and every other rearrangement was called non-productive. CDR3 was defined according to IMGT convention as the region running from the second conserved V-encoded cysteine to the conserved J-encoded phenylalanine. The earlier analysis of about 560 of the donors excluded any sequence lacking an unambiguous match to a single V gene segment. In an earlier analysis of several hundred of the donors, V segments were called functional above 56.7% productive rearrangements and were called segregating when the between-donor standard deviation exceeded 5%. To diagnose cytomegalovirus status from the catalog of TCR beta chain sequences, a statistical classification framework was built. V and J gene assignment, in a later analysis, came from comparing TCR nucleotide sequences with IMGT/GENE-DB human TR gene sequences. In a later analysis, CDR3 sequences and most-parsimonious VDJ recombination scenarios were assigned using the TCRdist pipeline. In a later analysis, every TCR beta chain was defined by the combination of its CDR3 amino acid sequence and its V-gene family, and reads without a unique V-gene family were dropped. To address suspected cross-contamination and a sequencing artifact, a later analysis removed 550 to 750 highly shared, low-generation-probability nucleotide sequences. In a later analysis, a clonal expansion index for each public chain was calculated from normalized within-repertoire ranks of inferred template counts. In a later analysis, generation probabilities were computed with a VDJ recombination model fitted to out-of-frame rearrangements, and the resulting probabilities were checked against IGoR. Hypergeometric tests were used in a later analysis to score TCR-TCR, TCR-HLA and TCR-CMV co-occurrence, with a repertoire-size bias correction applied to the TCR pairs. A later analysis estimated false discovery rates by permuting HLA or CMV assignments 20 times. In a later analysis, co-occurring TCRs were grouped using DBSCAN, with TCRdist sequence similarity added in when clustering inside HLA-allele-positive subsets. Co-occurrence clustering excluded repertoires with fewer than 30,000 or more than 120,000 public chains, plus five with anomalous nucleotide sharing. Entries here come from immuneACCESS through TCRdb and include only in-frame sequences with V and J called. Some clones fail to appear in such tables; in the studies checked, an unresolved V gene covers under half of the shortfall, and the cause of the remainder is unknown. The DNA was the basis for D and trimming; V, J and clone size are from that table. The sample contains 100,000 to 150,000 clones, more than 65% of them found a single time. The ten biggest clones cover about 1.5% of the sample.

The cohort consisted of 666 healthy bone marrow donors. At the time of sampling, all cohort members were nominally healthy, though unrecorded immune exposures were likely present. The donor tested CMV seronegative and was one of the 352 seronegative cohort members. A peripheral blood sample was collected from each donor, and TCR beta sequencing was performed on peripheral blood mononuclear cells. The Qiagen DNeasy Blood Extraction Kit was used to extract genomic DNA from the blood cell samples. The sample originates from a study of cytomegalovirus exposure and HLA in healthy donors (dated by TCRdb to about 2017). Looking at the study overall: An earlier analysis of about 530 of the donors reported 276 Gb of sequence data and 95 million to 140 million unique TCR beta sequences obtained from some 200 million T cells. Roughly 300 gigabases of sequencing data and 78 million or so unique TCR sequences were included in an early release covering roughly 700 HLA-typed donors. Of the roughly 420 genotyped donors, 70% to 90% were placed in the genetic ancestry cluster associated with self-reported Caucasian donors. The study was designed to test whether signatures of past pathogen exposure could be identified by cataloging public T cell receptors. The T cell repertoires of 666 subjects were profiled by immunosequencing and related to cytomegalovirus serostatus. A separate validation cohort of 100 to 150 different subjects was used in addition to the roughly 720-subject first cohort. The study combined high-throughput TCR immunosequencing, statistical association of individual TCRs with disease status, and machine learning to predict cytomegalovirus infection status. In a later analysis, previously published TCR beta repertoires from fewer than 750 donors were re-analyzed and high-resolution HLA genotyping was added so that TCR occurrence patterns could be studied. Rather than using new phenotypic data, the later analysis identified candidate immune exposures from TCR beta sequences and from how often those sequences occurred across donors. To decide whether each TCR beta V gene segment behaved as functional or pseudogenic, an earlier analysis of some 600 of the donors relied on high-throughput TCR beta sequencing. Donor age, sex, ethnicity and CMV serostatus were compiled alongside the repertoire data. In a later genetic analysis, genome-wide SNP genotypes for about 65% of the 666 donors were used, and that subset was treated as a discovery cohort. All discovery cohort repertoires had been generated on a single sequencing platform. Both class I and class II loci were covered by HLA typing, at four-digit resolution. Typing coverage differed by locus: A, B, C, DRB1 and DQB1 were typed in about 629-640 donors, DQA1 in 500 to 550, DPA1 in nearly 610, and DPB1 in 472. A handful of DR-DQ haplotypes were handled as single units for association and clustering because linkage in the cohort was strong. Among a few hundred genotyped donors of the cohort, an average of 235,054 unique TCR beta nucleotide sequences were sequenced per donor, roughly 20% of them non-productive.

Trimming leaves V shorter by 8 bases and J shorter by 3 bases, with the junction holding 5 bases beyond the gene matches. From the cysteine through the phenylalanine, the CDR3 covers 14 amino acids. The read is trimmed to its CDR3 DNA, 42 bases read in frame from base 1. The germline V gene encodes CDR1 MNHEY and CDR2 SVGAGI. General study outcomes and caveats: Presence/absence analyses assumed roughly uniform sequencing depth across donors, an assumption that may not hold. While some public TCRs were present in many individuals, most TCR sequences turned up only very rarely across donors. A later analysis found that most CMV-associated TCR beta chains appeared HLA-restricted, with HLA associations seemingly driven largely by CMV exposure. A cluster of highly shared sequence variants was judged likely to be a technical artifact of the sequencing pipeline. A later analysis found that TCR association rates varied across HLA loci, with DRB1 alleles showing the most associated TCRs and HLA-C alleles the fewest. This cohort had only TCR beta chains sequenced, and the lack of alpha or paired-chain data limited which features could be detected. In an earlier analysis of 587 of the donors, most TCR beta V segments appeared in productive rearrangements about 90% or about 30% of the time, broadly matching IMGT annotations. HLA typing was unavailable for some donors at each locus, so association tests used only the typed subset. In a later genetic analysis, fewer N-insertions in productive TCRs were reported among donors in an Asian-associated ancestry cluster than the roughly 710-donor mean. Some IMGT-functional V segments, including TRBV6-2 and TRBV6-3, could not be distinguished by the 87-base-pair reads and were therefore excluded. Correlated functional status among segregating V segments might reflect linkage disequilibrium, but an unknown experimental factor could not be ruled out. Compared with equally common non-associated chains, HLA-associated TCR beta chains in a later analysis were more clonally expanded and had lower generation probabilities. At a false discovery rate of 0.05, a later analysis linked 16,951 TCR beta sequences to specific HLA alleles. The authors suggested that the approach could potentially be extended to other disease states and immunological phenotypes. Assigning TCR associations to individual alleles was difficult when HLA alleles, especially DR and DQ, strongly co-occurred. The classifier was reported to diagnose cytomegalovirus status with high specificity and sensitivity in both the original and validation cohorts. In the study, some 180 TCR beta chains were listed as associated with cytomegalovirus. Because counts were too low, approximately 18 rarely observed V segments, including chromosome 9 orphons, were excluded from the earlier analysis of roughly 580 of the donors. CMV serostatus was the only immune exposure information available for the cohort. In a later analysis, several top co-occurrence clusters were reported to appear linked to parvovirus B19, influenza, CMV and Epstein-Barr virus. A further reported finding was that TCR beta sequences accurately predicted the HLA-A and HLA-B alleles for most subjects in the first cohort. An association between a missense DCLRE1C variant and V-gene and J-gene trimming of TCR beta chains was found in a later genetic analysis and replicated in an independent cohort. A few of the identified cytomegalovirus-associated TCR beta chains were confirmed in vitro to be specific for cytomegalovirus antigens.

The sample comprised PBMCs. The V gene is TRBV6-5 and the J gene is TRBJ1-5; TRBD1 matches 9 bases in the middle. The receptor comes from a woman aged 18-29 years in good health and CMV-seronegative. The CDR3 region: CASQDRGYNQPQHF. The DNA sequence is TGTGCCAGCCAGGACAGGGGATACAATCAGCCCCAGCATTTT.